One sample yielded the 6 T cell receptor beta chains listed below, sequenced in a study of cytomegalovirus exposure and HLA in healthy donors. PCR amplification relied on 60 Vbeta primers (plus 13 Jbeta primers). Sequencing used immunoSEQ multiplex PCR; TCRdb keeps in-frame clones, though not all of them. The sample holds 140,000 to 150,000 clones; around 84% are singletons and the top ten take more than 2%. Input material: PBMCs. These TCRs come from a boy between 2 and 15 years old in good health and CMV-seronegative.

CDR3 in DNA: TGTGCCAGCAGCCCTTTCGGGACTCGGATCTACGAGCAGTACTTC. Translation gives CASSPFGTRIYEQYF. The chain has TRBV7-2 and TRBJ2-7; D is perhaps TRBD2 (6 bases). Between the trimmed V and J ends, which lost 5 bases and 3 bases, there was a span of 17 bases. This CDR3 contains 15 residues. From germline, CDR1 is SGHTA and CDR2 FQGNSA.

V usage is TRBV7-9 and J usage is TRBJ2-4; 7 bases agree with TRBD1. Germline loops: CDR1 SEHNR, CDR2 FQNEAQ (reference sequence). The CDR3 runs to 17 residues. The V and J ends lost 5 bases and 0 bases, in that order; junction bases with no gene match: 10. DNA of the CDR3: TGTGCCAGCAGCCGGACTCCGGGACAGCTAGCCAAAAACATTCAGTACTTC. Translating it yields CASSRTPGQLAKNIQYF.

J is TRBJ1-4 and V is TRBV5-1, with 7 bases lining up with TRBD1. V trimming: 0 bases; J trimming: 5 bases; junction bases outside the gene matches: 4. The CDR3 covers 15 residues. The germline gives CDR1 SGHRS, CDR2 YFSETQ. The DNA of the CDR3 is TGCGCCAGCAGCTTGGGAGGGACAGAGAATGAAAAACTGTTTTTT. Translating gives CASSLGGTENEKLFF. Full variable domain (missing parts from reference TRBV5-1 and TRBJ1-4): KAGVTQTPRYLIKTRGQQVTLSCSPISGHRSVSWYQQTPGQGLQFLFEYFSETQRNKGNFPGRFSGRQFSNSRSEMNVSTLELGDSALYLCASSLGGTENEKLFFGSGTQLSVL.

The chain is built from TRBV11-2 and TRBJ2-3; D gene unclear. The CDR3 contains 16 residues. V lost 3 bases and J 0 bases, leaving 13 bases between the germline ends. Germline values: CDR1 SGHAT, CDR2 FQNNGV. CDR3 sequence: CASSFLRLPSTDTQYF. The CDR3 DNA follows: TGTGCCAGCAGCTTTCTTCGACTCCCTAGCACAGATACGCAGTATTTT.

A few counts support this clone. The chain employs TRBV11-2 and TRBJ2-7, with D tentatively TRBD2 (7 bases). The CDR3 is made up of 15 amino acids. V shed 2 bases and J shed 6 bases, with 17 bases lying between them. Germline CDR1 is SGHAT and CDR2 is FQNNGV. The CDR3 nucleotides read TGTGCCAGCAGCTTACTAGGGGGTCCTAGCGGCGAGCAGTACTTC. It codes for CASSLLGGPSGEQYF. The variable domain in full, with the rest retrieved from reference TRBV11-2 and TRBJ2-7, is EAGVAQSPRYKIIEKRQSVAFWCNPISGHATLYWYQQILGQGPKLLIQFQNNGVVDDSQLPKDRFSAERLKGVDSTLKIQPAKLEDSAVYLCASSLLGGPSGEQYFGPGTRLTVT.

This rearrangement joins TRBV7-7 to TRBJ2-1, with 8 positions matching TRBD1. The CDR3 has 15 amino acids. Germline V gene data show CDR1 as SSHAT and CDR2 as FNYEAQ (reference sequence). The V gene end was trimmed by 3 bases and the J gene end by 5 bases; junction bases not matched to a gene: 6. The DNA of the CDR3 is TGTGCCAGCAGCTTGGACAGGGTCGCAAACAATGAGCAGTTCTTC. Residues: CASSLDRVANNEQFF. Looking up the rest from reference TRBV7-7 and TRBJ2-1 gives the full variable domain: GAGVSQSPRYKVTKRGQDVTLRCDPISSHATLYWYQQALGQGPEFLTYFNYEAQPDKSGLPSDRFSAERPEGSISTLTIQRTEQRDSAMYRCASSLDRVANNEQFFGPGTRLTVL.